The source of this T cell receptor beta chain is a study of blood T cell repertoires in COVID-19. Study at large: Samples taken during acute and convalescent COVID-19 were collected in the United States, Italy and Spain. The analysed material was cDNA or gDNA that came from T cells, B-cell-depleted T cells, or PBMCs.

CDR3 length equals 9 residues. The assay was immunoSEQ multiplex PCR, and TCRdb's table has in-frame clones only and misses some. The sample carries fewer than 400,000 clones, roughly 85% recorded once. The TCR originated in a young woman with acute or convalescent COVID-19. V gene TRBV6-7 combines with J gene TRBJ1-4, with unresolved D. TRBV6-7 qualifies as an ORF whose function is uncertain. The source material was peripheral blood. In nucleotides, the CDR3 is TGTGCTCCCCGCTCCGAGCTGTTTTTT. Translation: CAPRSELFF.